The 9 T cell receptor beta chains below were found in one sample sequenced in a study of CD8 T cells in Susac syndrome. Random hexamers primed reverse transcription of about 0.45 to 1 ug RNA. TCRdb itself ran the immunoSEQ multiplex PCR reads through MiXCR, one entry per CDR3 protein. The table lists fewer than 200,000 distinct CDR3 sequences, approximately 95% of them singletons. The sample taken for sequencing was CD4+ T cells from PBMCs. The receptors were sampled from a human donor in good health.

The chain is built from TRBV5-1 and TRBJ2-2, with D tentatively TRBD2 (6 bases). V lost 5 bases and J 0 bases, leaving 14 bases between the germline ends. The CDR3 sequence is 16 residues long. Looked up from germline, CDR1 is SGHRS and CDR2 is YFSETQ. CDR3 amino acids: CASRQVAGPNTGELFF. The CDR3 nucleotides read TGCGCCAGCAGACAGGTGGCGGGACCGAACACCGGGGAGCTGTTTTTT.

CDR3 region: CASSVSGGTDTQYF. CDR3 sequence (DNA): TGTGCCAGCAGCGTATCGGGGGGCACAGATACGCAGTATTTT. J is TRBJ2-3 and V is TRBV9; the D gene is possibly TRBD2 (6 bases). The CDR3 is 14 amino acids. V was cut by 1 base and J by 1 base, with 7 bases left in between. Germline V gene sequence: CDR1 SGDLS, CDR2 YYNGEE.

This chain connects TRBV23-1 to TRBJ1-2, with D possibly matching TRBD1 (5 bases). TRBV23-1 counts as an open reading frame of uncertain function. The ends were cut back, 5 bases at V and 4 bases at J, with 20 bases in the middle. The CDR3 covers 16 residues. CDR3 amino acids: CASSSLRNPRAYGYTF. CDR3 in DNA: TGCGCCAGCAGTTCCCTCCGGAACCCCAGGGCCTATGGCTACACCTTC.

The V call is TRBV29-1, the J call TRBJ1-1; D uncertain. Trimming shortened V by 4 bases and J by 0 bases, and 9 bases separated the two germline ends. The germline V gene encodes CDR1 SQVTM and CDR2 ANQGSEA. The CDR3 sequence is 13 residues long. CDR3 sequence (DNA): TGCAGCGTTGTCAGGCCTATGAACACTGAAGCTTTCTTT. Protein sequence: CSVVRPMNTEAFF.

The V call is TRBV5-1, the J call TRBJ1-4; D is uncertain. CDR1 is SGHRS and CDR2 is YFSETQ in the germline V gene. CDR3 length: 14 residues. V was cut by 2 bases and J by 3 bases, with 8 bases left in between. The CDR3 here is CASSFTESNEKLFF. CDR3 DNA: TGCGCCAGCAGCTTCACAGAGTCTAATGAAAAACTGTTTTTT.

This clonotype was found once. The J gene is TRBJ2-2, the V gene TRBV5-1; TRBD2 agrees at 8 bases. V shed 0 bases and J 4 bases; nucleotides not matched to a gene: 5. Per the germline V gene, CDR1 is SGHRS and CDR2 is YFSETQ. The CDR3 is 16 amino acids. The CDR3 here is CASSLEVAGITGELFF. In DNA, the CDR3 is TGCGCCAGCAGCTTGGAAGTAGCGGGGATCACCGGGGAGCTGTTTTTT.

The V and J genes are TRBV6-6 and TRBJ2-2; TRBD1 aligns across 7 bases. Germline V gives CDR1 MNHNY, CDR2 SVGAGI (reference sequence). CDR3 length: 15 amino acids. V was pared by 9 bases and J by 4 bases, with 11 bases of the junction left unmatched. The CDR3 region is CASVTGVSSTGELFF. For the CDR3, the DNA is TGTGCCAGTGTCACAGGGGTGTCTTCCACCGGGGAGCTGTTTTTT.

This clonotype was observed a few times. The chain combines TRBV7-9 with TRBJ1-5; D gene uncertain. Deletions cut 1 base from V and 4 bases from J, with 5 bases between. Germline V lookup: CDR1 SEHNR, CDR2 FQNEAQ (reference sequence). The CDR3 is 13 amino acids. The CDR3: CASSLVENQPQHF. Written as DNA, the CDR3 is TGTGCCAGCAGCTTAGTGGAGAATCAGCCCCAGCATTTT.

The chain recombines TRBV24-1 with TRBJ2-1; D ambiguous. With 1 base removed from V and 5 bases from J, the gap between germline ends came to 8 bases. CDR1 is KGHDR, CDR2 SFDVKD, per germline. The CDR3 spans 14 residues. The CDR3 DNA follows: TGTGCCACCAGTGATTTTTGGGAAAACAATGAGCAGTTCTTC. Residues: CATSDFWENNEQFF.